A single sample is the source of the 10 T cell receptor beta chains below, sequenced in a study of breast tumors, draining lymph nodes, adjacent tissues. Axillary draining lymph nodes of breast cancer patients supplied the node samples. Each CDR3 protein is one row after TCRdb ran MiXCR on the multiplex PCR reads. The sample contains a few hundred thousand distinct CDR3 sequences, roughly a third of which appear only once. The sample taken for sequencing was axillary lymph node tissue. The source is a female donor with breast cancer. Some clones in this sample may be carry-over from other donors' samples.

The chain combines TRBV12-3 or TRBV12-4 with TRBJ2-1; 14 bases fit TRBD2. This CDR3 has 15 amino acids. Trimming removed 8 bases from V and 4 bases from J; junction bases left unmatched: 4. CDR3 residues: CASGTSGGRYNEQFF. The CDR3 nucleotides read TGTGCCAGCGGGACTAGCGGGGGCCGATACAATGAGCAGTTCTTC.

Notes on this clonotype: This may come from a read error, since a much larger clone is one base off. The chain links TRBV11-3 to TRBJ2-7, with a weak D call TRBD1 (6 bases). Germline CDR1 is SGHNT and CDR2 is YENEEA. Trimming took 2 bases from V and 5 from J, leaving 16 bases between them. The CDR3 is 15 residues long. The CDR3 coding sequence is TGTGCCAGCAGCTTACGAGGGGGAGCGCCCAACGAGCAGTACTTC. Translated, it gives CASSLRGGAPNEQYF. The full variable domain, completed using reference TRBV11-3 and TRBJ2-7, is EAGVVQSPRYKIIEKKQPVAFWCNPISGHNTLYWYLQNLGQGPELLIRYENEEAVDDSQLPKDRFSAERLKGVDSTLKIQPAELGDSAVYLCASSLRGGAPNEQYFGPGTRLTVT.

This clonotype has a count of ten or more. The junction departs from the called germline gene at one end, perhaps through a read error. Written as DNA, the CDR3 is TGCGCCAGCAGTGAGAGGGGCAGCAATCAGCCCCAGCATTTT. It translates to CASSERGSNQPQHF. The chain links TRBV2 to TRBJ1-5; the D gene is possibly TRBD1 (5 bases). The V gene's germline CDR1 is SNHLY and CDR2 FYNNEI. The CDR3 totals 14 residues. Full variable domain (outside the CDR3, taken from reference TRBV2 and TRBJ1-5): EPEVTQTPSHQVTQMGQEVILRCVPISNHLYFYWYRQILGQKVEFLVSFYNNEISEKSEIFDDQFSVERPDGSNFTLKIRSTKLEDSAMYFCASSERGSNQPQHFGDGTRLSIL.

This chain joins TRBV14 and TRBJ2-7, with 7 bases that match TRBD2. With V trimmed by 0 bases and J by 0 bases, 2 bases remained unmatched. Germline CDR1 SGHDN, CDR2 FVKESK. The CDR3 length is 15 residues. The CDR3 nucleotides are TGTGCCAGCAGCCAAGAGGGGGACTACTCCTACGAGCAGTACTTC. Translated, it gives CASSQEGDYSYEQYF.

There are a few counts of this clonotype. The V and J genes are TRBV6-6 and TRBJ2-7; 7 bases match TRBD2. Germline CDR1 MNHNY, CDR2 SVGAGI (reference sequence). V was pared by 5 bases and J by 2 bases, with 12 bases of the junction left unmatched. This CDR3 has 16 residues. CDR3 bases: TGTGCCAGCAGTCCCCACACCGGGGGGAGGACCTACGAGCAGTACTTC. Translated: CASSPHTGGRTYEQYF.

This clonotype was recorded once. CDR3 in amino acids: CASSVDRLYDTQYF. CDR3 nucleotide sequence: TGTGCCAGTAGTGTGGACCGTCTTTACGATACGCAGTATTTT. The V gene is TRBV19, the J gene TRBJ2-3; D is ambiguous. The germline gives CDR1 LNHDA, CDR2 SQIVND (reference sequence). The CDR3 is made up of 14 amino acids. V lost 5 bases to trimming and J lost 6 bases, with 15 bases between them.

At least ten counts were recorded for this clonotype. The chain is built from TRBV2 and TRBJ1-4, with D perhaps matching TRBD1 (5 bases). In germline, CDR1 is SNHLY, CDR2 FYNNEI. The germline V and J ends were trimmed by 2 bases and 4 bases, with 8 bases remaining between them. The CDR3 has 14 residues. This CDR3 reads CASSESGSNEKLFF. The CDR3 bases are TGTGCCAGCAGTGAATCAGGGAGTAATGAAAAACTGTTTTTT.

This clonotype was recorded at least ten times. In DNA, the CDR3 is TGTGCCAGTAGTTTTGCAGGGGGCTATGGCTACACCTTC. Residues: CASSFAGGYGYTF. V gene TRBV19 combines with J gene TRBJ1-2; 7 nucleotides agree with TRBD1. With V trimmed by 5 bases and J by 4 bases, 4 bases remained unmatched. The CDR3 spans 13 residues. CDR1 is LNHDA, CDR2 SQIVND, per germline (reference sequence). Using reference TRBV19 and TRBJ1-2 for the parts outside the CDR3, the full variable domain is DGGITQSPKYLFRKEGQNVTLSCEQNLNHDAMYWYRQDPGQGLRLIYYSQIVNDFQKGDIAEGYSVSREKKESFPLTVTSAQKNPTAFYLCASSFAGGYGYTFGSGTRLTVV.

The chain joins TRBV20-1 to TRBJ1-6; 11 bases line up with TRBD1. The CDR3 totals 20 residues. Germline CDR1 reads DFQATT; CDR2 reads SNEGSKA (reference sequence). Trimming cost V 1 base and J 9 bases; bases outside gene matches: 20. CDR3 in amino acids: CSARGPLGQGAPGRTSPLHF. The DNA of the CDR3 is TGCAGTGCTAGAGGCCCCCTAGGACAGGGGGCGCCAGGACGAACTTCACCCCTCCACTTT.

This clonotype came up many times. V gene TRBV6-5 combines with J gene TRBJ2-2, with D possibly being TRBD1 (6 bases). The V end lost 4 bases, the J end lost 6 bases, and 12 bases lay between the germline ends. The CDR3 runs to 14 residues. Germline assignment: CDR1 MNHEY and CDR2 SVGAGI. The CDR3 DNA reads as TGTGCCAGCAGTTCCACGACAGGATCCGGGGAGCTGTTTTTT. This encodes CASSSTTGSGELFF.